This is a list of T cell receptor beta chains from one sample in a study of T cell repertoires in cytomegalovirus infection. These receptors have no known antigen. Each CDR3 protein is one row after TCRdb ran MiXCR on the reads. This sample has around 430,000 distinct CDR3 sequences; about 42% occur once, and the top ten carry 43%. Sequencing was performed on cultured PBMCs, taken from culture after CMV antigen stimulation. These receptors originate from a human donor in good health (CMV status not recorded). Some clones in this sample may be carry-over from other donors' samples. Each CDR3 is given with its conserved first and last residue. Fields, in order: J gene, V gene, CDR3 protein.

TRBJ1-1	TRBV6-8	CASRKTGGAFF
TRBJ2-1	TRBV2	CASLGGLLRANEQFF
TRBJ1-5	TRBV20-1	CRAAAGFGQPQHF
TRBJ2-3	TRBV7-2	CVSLVPSTDTQYF
TRBJ1-2	TRBV5-1	CASSLAAQGAERRYGYTF
TRBJ2-4	TRBV7-6	CASSPSPNGQNIQYF
TRBJ1-1	TRBV28	CASSDQGALNTEAFF
TRBJ2-5	TRBV7-9	CASSSVGRGETQYF
TRBJ2-5	TRBV24-1	CATSDSGTDQETQYF
TRBJ2-7	TRBV7-9	CASSLQSGEQYF
TRBJ2-2	TRBV2	CASKGSNKAGELFF
TRBJ2-6	TRBV7-4	CASRQLAGANVLTF
TRBJ2-1	TRBV12-3/TRBV12-4	CASSSGQYYKEQFF
TRBJ1-1	TRBV12-3/TRBV12-4	CASKGGAANTEAFF
TRBJ2-2	TRBV28	CASRAGTGELFF
TRBJ2-1	TRBV7-2	CASRLKSGWEQFF
TRBJ1-2	TRBV19	CASSHRSPNYGYTF
TRBJ2-7	TRBV28	CASSSAGRTLTYEQYF
TRBJ2-1	TRBV2	CASSWQGSYNEQFF
TRBJ2-5	TRBV20-1	CSARVRETQYF
TRBJ1-4	TRBV7-9	CASSPRDRTGARTNEKLFF
TRBJ1-4	TRBV12-5	CASGLVKRGLRRIHDEKLFF
TRBJ1-1	TRBV7-1	CASRTEQVNTEAFF
TRBJ2-7	TRBV7-9	CASSFVDRVGEQYF
TRBJ2-3	TRBV27	CASSPLAGRGTDTQYF
TRBJ2-5	TRBV7-8	CASSPGLRETQYF
TRBJ1-1	TRBV28	CASEVWGQYTEAFF
TRBJ2-7	TRBV28	CASNQRGGVYEQYF
TRBJ2-1	TRBV12-3/TRBV12-4	CASSLRQSSYNEQFF
TRBJ2-3	TRBV18	CASAENPSLGTDTQYF
TRBJ2-1	TRBV4-3	CASSQAPGQGGNEQFF
TRBJ1-4	TRBV4-3	CASSRYPGQRNEKLFF
TRBJ2-7	TRBV19	CASGTGGPYEQYF
TRBJ2-7	TRBV19	CASSTRTRLAGINEQYF
TRBJ2-7	TRBV27	CASSSRQGLSSYEQYF
TRBJ1-6	TRBV12-3/TRBV12-4	CASSIQLSDRVASPLHF
TRBJ1-3	TRBV6-6	CASSIGGSIGNTIYF
TRBJ2-1	TRBV7-2	CASSPSEGEQFF
TRBJ2-7	TRBV7-8	CASSLARGGTYYEQYF
TRBJ2-1	TRBV6-2/TRBV6-3	CASSYLGGGALDEQFF
TRBJ1-1	TRBV12-5	CASAQGQGGGTEAFF
TRBJ1-1	TRBV7-2	CASNRQPGVMNTEAFF
TRBJ2-7	TRBV7-8	CASSRDPDSYEQYF
TRBJ1-1	TRBV7-8	CASSFGLGSMNTEAFF
TRBJ1-5	TRBV6-1	CASSQQGSYSNQPQHF
TRBJ1-5	TRBV7-2	CASSFQQGQPQHF
TRBJ2-3	TRBV20-1	CSASPGTSGRWSDTQYF
TRBJ2-1	TRBV11-2	CASSPPRGGYNEQFF
TRBJ1-5	TRBV3-1	CASSQGSVYQPQHF
TRBJ2-1	TRBV7-6	CASSLAGVRLGNEQFF
TRBJ2-5	TRBV29-1	CSGYRGQETQYF
TRBJ2-5	TRBV5-3	CASSPPTGSQETQYF
TRBJ2-1	TRBV20-1	CSATLAGGRSEQFF
TRBJ1-4	TRBV10-3	CAISGTTTGEKLFF
TRBJ1-6	TRBV10-3	CAIRPNPEGSPLHF